Sequencing of this TCR beta chain was carried out in a study of blood T cells in healthy people across ages. This clonotype came up a few times. Its antigen remains unknown. Germline V gene data show CDR1 as SEHNR and CDR2 as FQNEAQ (reference sequence). The ends were cut back, 11 bases at V and 0 bases at J, with 29 bases in the middle. The CDR3 length is 19 residues. The use of a sample-barcoded 5' primer and a J-beta primer mix characterized a second PCR of 7 to 11 cycles. In TCRdb, the 5' RACE reads were re-called with MiXCR into one record per CDR3 protein. Altogether approximately 810,000 distinct CDR3 sequences are present, under 35% being singletons, with the ten largest covering about 18%. General observations from the study: For the donors, CMV status was unknown and possibly confounded expanded clonotype changes. Long-lived and aged donors differed, with more naive CD4+ cells and higher diversity in the long-lived.

Extractions gave at least 5 micrograms of total RNA per sample. This chain joins TRBV7-9 and TRBJ2-4, with D possibly matching TRBD2 (6 bases). This receptor was obtained from a woman of 80 years or more in good health. Sequencing used blood. The CDR3 DNA is TGTGCCGGCACCACCGCTAGTAGCTTATCGCGGGAAGCCAAAAACATTCAGTACTTC. Protein: CAGTTASSLSREAKNIQYF. Filled out from reference TRBV7-9 and TRBJ2-4, the complete variable domain reads DTGVSQNPRHKITKRGQNVTFRCDPISEHNRLYWYRQTLGQGPEFLTYFQNEAQLEKSRLLSDRFSAERPKGSFSTLEIQRTEQGDSAMYLCAGTTASSLSREAKNIQYFGAGTRLSVL.